The rows below give T cell receptor beta chains drawn from one sample of a study of blood T cell repertoires in COVID-19. Only in-frame clones appear in the TCRdb table, and some are missing; sequencing was by immunoSEQ multiplex PCR. The repertoire consists of some 500,000 clones, with more than 75% occurring once and the leading ten covering 1.5% to 2%. Sequenced input: PBMCs or T cells enriched from blood (not recorded which). The receptors were gathered from a woman aged 40-49 years who had recovered from COVID-19. The CDR3 runs from the conserved cysteine through the conserved F or W. The order of the fields is CDR3 protein, CDR3 DNA, D gene, clone size, J gene, V gene. A D gene is named only where the DNA matches it firmly. Only some rows state a clone size, as once, few, many or a class for expanded clones.

CDR3 protein: CASSEWEGAHTGELFF
CDR3 DNA: TGTGCCAGCAGTGAGTGGGAGGGCGCCCACACCGGGGAGCTGTTTTTT
D gene: TRBD2
clone size: -
J gene: TRBJ2-2
V gene: TRBV2

CDR3 protein: CAISESRDRERGYTF
CDR3 DNA: TGTGCCATCAGTGAGTCTCGGGACAGGGAACGAGGCTACACCTTC
D gene: TRBD1
clone size: -
J gene: TRBJ1-2
V gene: TRBV10-3

CDR3 protein: CASRHRDSDSPLHF
CDR3 DNA: TGCGCCAGCAGGCACCGGGACAGTGATTCACCCCTCCACTTT
D gene: TRBD1
clone size: -
J gene: TRBJ1-6
V gene: TRBV10-2

CDR3 protein: CASFRVQDYGYTF
CDR3 DNA: TGTGCCAGCTTCAGGGTACAGGACTATGGCTACACCTTC
D gene: -
clone size: -
J gene: TRBJ1-2
V gene: TRBV2

CDR3 protein: CASSKDSPDNEQFF
CDR3 DNA: TGTGCCAGCAGCAAGGACAGTCCTGACAATGAGCAGTTCTTC
D gene: -
clone size: -
J gene: TRBJ2-1
V gene: TRBV5-4

CDR3 protein: CATSDYTSDRGYGYTF
CDR3 DNA: TGTGCCACCAGTGATTATACCTCAGACAGGGGCTATGGCTACACCTTC
D gene: TRBD1
clone size: few
J gene: TRBJ1-2
V gene: TRBV24-1

CDR3 protein: CASSVSPTGGETEAFF
CDR3 DNA: TGTGCCAGCAGCGTATCCCCGACAGGGGGCGAGACTGAAGCTTTCTTT
D gene: TRBD1
clone size: few
J gene: TRBJ1-1
V gene: TRBV9

CDR3 protein: CASSAGTRSYNEQFF
CDR3 DNA: TGTGCCAGCAGTGCCGGGACACGGAGTTACAATGAGCAGTTCTTC
D gene: -
clone size: -
J gene: TRBJ2-1
V gene: TRBV2

CDR3 protein: CSVEDPGGREKLFF
CDR3 DNA: TGCAGCGTTGAAGACCCCGGGGGTAGAGAAAAACTGTTTTTT
D gene: -
clone size: -
J gene: TRBJ1-4
V gene: TRBV29-1

CDR3 protein: CASSPRTSGTGELFF
CDR3 DNA: TGTGCCAGCAGTCCTCGGACTAGCGGTACCGGGGAGCTGTTTTTT
D gene: TRBD2
clone size: -
J gene: TRBJ2-2
V gene: TRBV7-9

CDR3 protein: CAWSSLGLAGGPGTGELFF
CDR3 DNA: TGTGCCTGGAGTTCACTGGGACTAGCGGGAGGCCCGGGCACCGGGGAGCTGTTTTTT
D gene: TRBD2
clone size: -
J gene: TRBJ2-2
V gene: TRBV30

CDR3 protein: CASSPGLADQETQYF
CDR3 DNA: TGCGCCAGCAGCCCGGGACTAGCGGACCAAGAGACCCAGTACTTC
D gene: TRBD2
clone size: -
J gene: TRBJ2-5
V gene: TRBV5-1

CDR3 protein: CAWTHSGNTIYF
CDR3 DNA: TGTGCCTGGACACATTCTGGAAACACCATATATTTT
D gene: -
clone size: -
J gene: TRBJ1-3
V gene: TRBV30

CDR3 protein: CASSRVMASSGANVLTF
CDR3 DNA: TGTGCCAGCAGCCGAGTGATGGCTTCCTCTGGGGCCAACGTCCTGACTTTC
D gene: -
clone size: -
J gene: TRBJ2-6
V gene: TRBV6-6

CDR3 protein: CASSPGTARGENIQYF
CDR3 DNA: TGTGCCAGCAGCCCCGGGACAGCGAGGGGAGAAAACATTCAGTACTTC
D gene: TRBD1
clone size: -
J gene: TRBJ2-4
V gene: TRBV9

CDR3 protein: CATSREALAGSPLHF
CDR3 DNA: TGTGCCACCAGCAGAGAAGCCTTAGCGGGTTCACCCCTCCACTTT
D gene: -
clone size: -
J gene: TRBJ1-6
V gene: TRBV15

CDR3 protein: CASSRTGDYGYTF
CDR3 DNA: TGCGCCAGCAGCCGGACAGGTGATTATGGCTACACCTTC
D gene: TRBD1
clone size: -
J gene: TRBJ1-2
V gene: TRBV4-3

CDR3 protein: CASSKEPTSGSSYNEQFF
CDR3 DNA: TGTGCCAGCAGCAAAGAACCCACTAGCGGAAGCTCCTACAATGAGCAGTTCTTC
D gene: -
clone size: -
J gene: TRBJ2-1
V gene: TRBV21-1

CDR3 protein: CASSYDSMNTEAFF
CDR3 DNA: TGTGCCAGCAGTTACGACAGCATGAACACTGAAGCTTTCTTT
D gene: -
clone size: -
J gene: TRBJ1-1
V gene: TRBV6-5

CDR3 protein: CASRYNRDRAHNSPLHF
CDR3 DNA: TGTGCCAGCAGGTATAACCGGGACAGAGCCCATAATTCACCCCTCCACTTT
D gene: TRBD1
clone size: -
J gene: TRBJ1-6
V gene: TRBV11-3

CDR3 protein: CASSLDGGSILVTDTQYF
CDR3 DNA: TGTGCCAGCAGCTTAGACGGCGGGAGCATTTTAGTCACAGATACGCAGTATTTT
D gene: TRBD2
clone size: -
J gene: TRBJ2-3
V gene: TRBV7-2

CDR3 protein: CSVSEGRNYGYTF
CDR3 DNA: TGCAGCGTTAGTGAGGGTCGGAACTATGGCTACACCTTC
D gene: -
clone size: -
J gene: TRBJ1-2
V gene: TRBV29-1